The 19 T cell receptor beta chains reported below all come from one sample, sequenced in a study of blood T cell repertoires in COVID-19 (dated by TCRdb to between 2020 and 2021). Library construction relied on the immunoSEQ multiplex PCR assay. In its TCRdb copy, this immuneACCESS table keeps in-frame sequences only and misses some clones. Where compared with another copy, unresolved V genes explain less than half of these, and the others have no known cause. The table for this sample lists 200,000 to 250,000 clones; about 80% of them were counted only once. Around 2% of the sample is in the top ten clones. Sequences were obtained from peripheral blood. These receptors all stem from a young man who had recovered from COVID-19.

The chain has TRBV7-8 and TRBJ1-2; D gene uncertain. V was shortened by 4 bases and J by 0 bases, with 9 bases between the two germline ends. CDR3 length: 14 residues. The V gene's germline CDR1 is SGHVS and CDR2 FQNEAQ. The CDR3 region is CASSSYATNYGYTF. In DNA, the CDR3 is TGTGCCAGCAGCTCCTACGCAACTAACTATGGCTACACCTTC.

The chain links TRBV4-2 to TRBJ2-6; D is possibly TRBD1 (5 bases). From germline, CDR1 is LGHNA and CDR2 YNFKEQ. This CDR3 is built from 15 residues. V lost 3 bases and J 0 bases, leaving 6 bases between the germline ends. The chain's CDR3 is CASSQTASGANVLTF. CDR3 in DNA: TGTGCCAGCAGCCAGACAGCCTCTGGGGCCAACGTCCTGACTTTC.

This chain links TRBV19 with TRBJ1-2; D not resolved. The CDR3 length is 14 residues. V was cut by 3 bases and J by 4 bases, with 12 bases left in between. The V gene's germline CDR1 is LNHDA and CDR2 SQIVND (reference sequence). CDR3 sequence (DNA): TGTGCCAGTAGTATTCAGCACAGAACCTATGGCTACACCTTC. It yields the protein CASSIQHRTYGYTF.

The table lists this clone with a count of one. The CDR3 region is CASSSRRGGNTEAFF. In DNA form, the CDR3 reads TGTGCCAGTAGTTCCCGCCGGGGAGGTAACACTGAAGCTTTCTTT. The rearrangement links TRBV19 to TRBJ1-1; D unresolved. Trimming cost V 5 bases and J 2 bases, with 15 bases left between them. CDR1 and CDR2 (germline): LNHDA, SQIVND (reference sequence). There are 15 residues in the CDR3.

This clone came up a few times. The CDR3 coding sequence is TGTGCCAGCAGCTTTCCCCCTTATTTGGCCGGGGATTCACCCCTCCACTTT. Its protein is CASSFPPYLAGDSPLHF. The chain recombines TRBV7-9 with TRBJ1-6; D is undetermined. V lost 3 bases and J lost 8, with 20 bases in between. Germline V gene lookup returns CDR1 SEHNR and CDR2 FQNEAQ (reference sequence). The CDR3 contains 17 residues.

This chain joins TRBV20-1 and TRBJ1-2; maybe TRBD1 (6 bases). The CDR3 length is 13 residues. CDR1 is DFQATT, CDR2 SNEGSKA, per germline (reference sequence). Trimming pared 3 bases from V and 2 bases from J, leaving 10 bases between. The CDR3: CSASAGQNYGYTF. The CDR3 DNA is TGCAGTGCTAGTGCCGGACAGAACTATGGCTACACCTTC.

V and J are TRBV5-6 and TRBJ1-2, with unresolved D. The CDR3 runs to 16 residues. Per the germline V gene, CDR1 is SGHDT and CDR2 is YYEEEE. Trimming removed 3 bases at V and 0 bases at J, with 15 bases between. In DNA, the CDR3 is TGTGCCAGCAGCTCGTCGGGGAATCCCACTAACTATGGCTACACCTTC. Residues: CASSSSGNPTNYGYTF.

CDR3 residues: CASSEVGGWETQYF. The CDR3 coding sequence is TGTGCCAGCAGTGAAGTTGGGGGCTGGGAGACCCAGTACTTC. The chain has TRBV2 and TRBJ2-5; TRBD1 might be the D (6 bases). Between the trimmed V and J ends, which lost 1 base and 5 bases, there was a span of 11 bases. The CDR3 loop spans 14 amino acids. The germline gives CDR1 SNHLY, CDR2 FYNNEI.

The V call is TRBV2, the J call TRBJ2-7; TRBD2 aligns across 8 bases. The CDR3 totals 15 residues. CDR1 and CDR2 (germline): SNHLY, FYNNEI. V trimming: 7 bases; J trimming: 0 bases; junction bases outside the gene matches: 8. The CDR3 DNA follows: TGTGCCAGCATTCCGACTAGCGTGGGCTCCTACGAGCAGTACTTC. Translated: CASIPTSVGSYEQYF.

V is TRBV11-2 and J is TRBJ1-1; 8 bases map to TRBD1. CDR3 length: 17 amino acids. V shed 1 base, J shed 1 base, and the junction held 8 bases outside the gene matches. Germline assignment: CDR1 SGHAT and CDR2 FQNNGV. The DNA for the CDR3 is TGTGCCAGCAGCTTAGGATTCGGACAGGGCAAGAACACTGAAGCTTTCTTT. Translation gives CASSLGFGQGKNTEAFF.

This clone has more than one count but fewer than ten. The V and J genes are TRBV3-1 (or the pseudogene TRBV3-2) and TRBJ1-1; D call uncertain. V was trimmed by 4 bases and J by 4 bases, leaving 13 bases between them. Germline-derived CDR1 and CDR2 are LGHDT and YNNKEL (reference sequence). The CDR3 runs to 14 residues. The CDR3 loop is CASSPRGSITEAFF. Written as DNA, the CDR3 is TGTGCCAGCAGCCCCCGCGGATCTATCACTGAAGCTTTCTTT.

This chain uses TRBV27 with TRBJ2-2; D gene unclear. The CDR3 contains 13 residues. Germline CDR1 reads MNHEY; CDR2 reads SMNVEV (reference sequence). The germline V and J ends were trimmed by 3 bases and 8 bases, with 10 bases remaining between them. DNA for the CDR3: TGTGCCAGCAGTTTTCTGAGGAGAGGGGAGCTGTTTTTT. This sequence encodes CASSFLRRGELFF.

Concerning this clone: Other DNA sequences in the same sample also yield this CDR3. The V call is TRBV29-1, the J call TRBJ2-3; D may be TRBD2 (6 bases). Trimming shortened V by 4 bases and J by 5 bases, and 13 bases separated the two germline ends. Germline V gives CDR1 SQVTM, CDR2 ANQGSEA. CDR3 length equals 13 residues. CDR3 sequence: CSVVGGAVDTQYF. The CDR3 region has the DNA TGCAGCGTTGTAGGCGGGGCAGTAGATACGCAGTATTTT.

The chain uses TRBV29-1 and TRBJ1-1; D remains unclear. Germline V gene lookup returns CDR1 SQVTM and CDR2 ANQGSEA. The CDR3 has 14 amino acids. V shed 7 bases and J shed 1 base, with 16 bases lying between them. The CDR3 spells CSALRRDTNTEAFF. The CDR3 coding sequence is TGCAGCGCCCTTAGGAGGGATACGAACACTGAAGCTTTCTTT.

This clone was recorded once. CDR3 coding DNA: TGTGCCAGCAGCTCCAACCAGCGATACAATGAGCAGTTCTTC. It codes for CASSSNQRYNEQFF. V is TRBV11-2 and J is TRBJ2-1; D gene uncertain. V shed 4 bases and J shed 4 bases, with 11 bases lying between them. Per the germline V gene, CDR1 is SGHAT and CDR2 is FQNNGV. The CDR3 extends over 14 amino acids.

A single count supports this clone. This chain links TRBV6-5 with TRBJ2-3; 10 bases match TRBD2. CDR3 length equals 16 residues. Germline lookup yields CDR1 MNHEY and CDR2 SVGAGI. Trimming removed 0 bases from V and 5 bases from J; junction bases left unmatched: 5. The CDR3, as DNA: TGTGCCAGCAGTTACTCTGGAGCGGGGGGGGAAGATACGCAGTATTTT. This translates into CASSYSGAGGEDTQYF.

V gene TRBV5-1 combines with J gene TRBJ2-5, with a possible D match to TRBD2 (6 bases). CDR3 size: 15 residues. The germline gives CDR1 SGHRS, CDR2 YFSETQ. V shed 2 bases and J shed 4 bases, with 15 bases lying between them. Here the CDR3 reads CASSFGGSGGETQYF. In DNA form, the CDR3 reads TGCGCCAGCAGCTTTGGAGGGTCCGGAGGAGAGACCCAGTACTTC.

The chain couples TRBV28 to TRBJ2-1; D not resolved. CDR1 and CDR2 (germline): MDHEN, SYDVKM. V was cut by 2 bases and J by 10 bases, with 6 bases left in between. The CDR3 length is 11 residues. The DNA of the CDR3 is TGTGCCAGCAGTTTAAATAGAGAGCAGTTCTTC. As protein: CASSLNREQFF. Full variable domain (rest looked up from reference TRBV28 and TRBJ2-1): DVKVTQSSRYLVKRTGEKVFLECVQDMDHENMFWYRQDPGLGLRLIYFSYDVKMKEKGDIPEGYSVSREKKERFSLILESASTNQTSMYLCASSLNREQFFGPGTRLTVL.

The chain links TRBV27 to TRBJ2-7; 7 nucleotides line up with TRBD1. The CDR3 spans 13 residues. The V gene's germline CDR1 is MNHEY and CDR2 SMNVEV (reference sequence). Trimming took 1 base from V and 7 from J; bases not matched to a gene: 4. The CDR3 DNA follows: TGTGCCAGCAGTTTATACAGGGGTGGTGAGCAGTACGTC. Encoded protein: CASSLYRGGEQYV.